These T cell receptor beta chains were read from a single sample in a study of graft-versus-host responses after intestinal transplantation. Libraries were prepared by immunoSEQ multiplex PCR; TCRdb keeps only in-frame clonotypes and omits some of them. The sample carries 6,500 to 10,000 clones, approximately 79% recorded once. The sequences come from ileum tissue, collected around 500 days after intestinal transplant. All receptors come from a human patient who received an intestinal transplant, so some T cells may come from the graft donor. The CDR3 runs from the conserved cysteine through the conserved F or W. The D gene is left open where the match is weak. Size is omitted from some rows. Given values are once, few, many or a class for expanded clones.

v_call	j_call	clone_size	cdr3_length	d_call	cdr3_aa	cdr3_nt
TRBV28	TRBJ2-4	NA	13	NA	CASRGVVKNIQYF	TGTGCCAGTCGAGGGGTTGTCAAAAACATTCAGTACTTC
TRBV7-8	TRBJ2-7	NA	18	TRBD2	CASSFATSGRKSSYEQYF	TGTGCCAGCAGCTTCGCGACTAGCGGGAGGAAAAGCTCCTACGAGCAGTACTTC
TRBV2	TRBJ2-2	few	13	NA	CASSAQITGELFF	TGTGCCAGCAGTGCACAGATCACCGGGGAGCTGTTTTTT
TRBV7-9	TRBJ2-2	NA	15	NA	CASSFRNRESGELFF	TGTGCCAGCAGCTTCCGGAACAGGGAATCCGGGGAGCTGTTTTTT
TRBV9	TRBJ2-2	NA	15	NA	CASSPTSEGSGELFF	TGTGCCAGCAGCCCCACGAGTGAAGGTTCCGGGGAGCTGTTTTTT
TRBV29-1	TRBJ1-1	few	11	NA	CSVATVTEAFF	TGCAGCGTAGCCACGGTCACTGAAGCTTTCTTT
TRBV5-1	TRBJ2-2	once	13	TRBD2	CASGEAGTGELFF	TGCGCCAGCGGGGAAGCGGGAACCGGGGAGCTGTTTTTT
TRBV6-1	TRBJ1-3	NA	13	NA	CASSVGTGNTIYF	TGTGCCAGCAGTGTAGGGACTGGAAACACCATATATTTT
TRBV5-1	TRBJ1-1	NA	14	NA	CASSLGRRSTEAFF	TGCGCCAGCAGCTTGGGCAGGAGGAGCACTGAAGCTTTCTTT
TRBV28	TRBJ2-6	NA	15	TRBD1	CASRGQGSGANVLTF	TGTGCCAGCAGGGGACAGGGCTCTGGGGCCAACGTCCTGACTTTC
TRBV29-1	TRBJ2-1	NA	14	TRBD2	CSVDGLAELGEQFF	TGCAGCGTTGATGGACTAGCGGAGCTAGGGGAGCAGTTCTTC
TRBV30	TRBJ2-4	NA	13	NA	CAWSRGSGNIQYF	TGTGCCTGGAGCCGTGGGTCTGGGAACATTCAGTACTTC
TRBV25-1	TRBJ2-2	NA	15	TRBD2	CASALAGGRTGELFF	TGTGCCAGCGCTCTAGCGGGAGGTCGTACCGGGGAGCTGTTTTTT
TRBV27	TRBJ2-2	NA	15	TRBD2	CASRGGFAGGGELFF	TGTGCCAGCAGGGGAGGATTTGCGGGAGGCGGGGAGCTGTTTTTT
TRBV29-1	TRBJ2-2	few	14	TRBD1	CSVVRTGNTGELFF	TGCAGCGTTGTTCGGACAGGGAACACCGGGGAGCTGTTTTTT
TRBV15	TRBJ2-2	NA	13	NA	CATSLRVAGELFF	TGTGCCACCAGCCTCCGGGTCGCCGGGGAGCTGTTTTTT
TRBV9	TRBJ2-5	few	15	TRBD1	CASSVAGQVGETQYF	TGTGCCAGCAGCGTAGCGGGACAGGTTGGAGAGACCCAGTACTTC
TRBV7-3	TRBJ1-4	NA	14	TRBD1	CASSLEGAEEKLFF	TGTGCCAGCAGCTTAGAGGGGGCTGAAGAAAAACTGTTTTTT
TRBV2	TRBJ2-3	NA	15	NA	CASGDGGRRTDTQYF	TGTGCCAGCGGGGACGGGGGCCGACGCACAGATACGCAGTATTTT
TRBV30	TRBJ2-5	large	14	NA	CAWTPEGRQETQYF	TGTGCCTGGACCCCTGAAGGGAGACAAGAGACCCAGTACTTC
TRBV10-2	TRBJ2-1	NA	15	NA	CASRTTSQGYNEQFF	TGCGCCAGCAGGACGACTAGTCAGGGATACAATGAGCAGTTCTTC
TRBV28	TRBJ2-2	NA	15	TRBD1	CASSFGTGRAGELFF	TGTGCCAGCAGTTTCGGGACAGGGCGGGCCGGGGAGCTGTTTTTT
TRBV7-3	TRBJ2-2	NA	15	TRBD2	CASSKRDSNTGELFF	TGTGCCAGCAGCAAGCGGGACTCTAATACCGGGGAGCTGTTTTTT
TRBV6-4	TRBJ2-1	NA	15	TRBD2	CASSDSAGASNEQFF	TGTGCCAGCAGTGACTCGGCGGGAGCCTCCAATGAGCAGTTCTTC
TRBV7-9	TRBJ2-5	NA	14	NA	CASSLDRGRREQYF	TGTGCCAGCAGCTTAGATAGGGGGCGCCGGGAGCAGTACTTC
TRBV6-4	TRBJ2-3	NA	13	NA	CASSDTSTDTQYF	TGTGCCAGCAGTGACACGAGCACAGATACGCAGTATTTT
TRBV7-2	TRBJ1-5	once	14	NA	CASSLIKRNQPQHF	TGTGCCAGCAGCCTCATTAAGCGCAATCAGCCCCAGCATTTT
TRBV4-2	TRBJ2-2	NA	14	TRBD2	CASSRLAGAGELFF	TGTGCCAGCAGCCGACTAGCGGGAGCCGGGGAGCTGTTTTTT
TRBV5-8	TRBJ1-5	once	13	NA	CASGVYSNQPQHF	TGTGCCAGCGGAGTTTATAGCAATCAGCCCCAGCATTTT
TRBV6-4	TRBJ2-3	NA	14	NA	CASSAGDDTDTQYF	TGTGCCAGCAGTGCCGGAGACGACACAGATACGCAGTATTTT
TRBV6-5	TRBJ1-2	NA	12	NA	CASSRSRDGYTF	TGTGCCAGCAGCCGCAGCAGGGATGGCTACACCTTC
TRBV2	TRBJ2-1	NA	15	NA	CASSEGPSSYNEQFF	TGTGCCAGCAGTGAGGGCCCGAGCTCCTACAATGAGCAGTTCTTC
TRBV11-2	TRBJ2-7	NA	17	NA	CASSYRGRPFYPHEQYF	TGTGCCAGCAGCTATCGAGGGAGGCCTTTCTATCCCCACGAGCAGTACTTC
TRBV6-6	TRBJ2-4	NA	16	NA	CASSRLRANRMDIQYF	TGTGCCAGCAGTCGTTTGAGGGCCAATCGGATGGACATTCAGTACTTC
TRBV6-1	TRBJ1-2	NA	14	TRBD1	CASSELPGQAGYTF	TGTGCCAGCAGTGAACTTCCGGGACAGGCGGGCTACACCTTC
TRBV10-2	TRBJ1-1	NA	14	NA	CASSLLTEKTEAFF	TGCGCCAGCAGCCTCCTGACAGAGAAGACTGAAGCTTTCTTT
TRBV6-5	TRBJ2-4	NA	11	TRBD2	CASSPGGIQYF	TGTGCCAGCAGTCCGGGGGGCATTCAGTACTTC
TRBV10-3	TRBJ2-7	NA	13	NA	CAISEGGYYEQYF	TGTGCCATCAGTGAAGGGGGTTACTACGAGCAGTACTTC
TRBV5-3	TRBJ1-6	few	15	NA	CARSLAPGRNSPLHF	TGTGCCAGAAGCTTGGCACCAGGGAGGAATTCACCCCTCCACTTT
TRBV5-1	TRBJ2-2	once	16	NA	CASSLELGTDTGELFF	TGCGCCAGCAGCTTGGAACTGGGGACGGACACCGGGGAGCTGTTTTTT
TRBV16	TRBJ2-7	NA	15	NA	CASSQYRDRRMRQYF	TGTGCCAGCAGCCAATATCGTGACAGGAGAATGCGGCAGTACTTC
TRBV29-1	TRBJ2-7	once	10	NA	CSVEVGEQYF	TGCAGCGTTGAGGTGGGGGAGCAGTACTTC
TRBV7-2	TRBJ2-7	NA	14	TRBD2	CASSLGLAEYEQYF	TGTGCCAGCAGTCTCGGACTAGCAGAGTACGAGCAGTACTTC
TRBV11-3	TRBJ1-5	NA	18	NA	CASSLDYGAGRSNQPQHF	TGTGCCAGCAGCTTAGATTACGGAGCAGGCCGTAGCAATCAGCCCCAGCATTTT
TRBV6-1	TRBJ2-2	NA	13	NA	CASSGGYNGELFF	TGTGCCAGCAGTGGGGGGTATAACGGGGAGCTGTTTTTT
TRBV6-5	TRBJ2-3	NA	14	NA	CASSDPDSADTQYF	TGTGCCAGCAGTGATCCGGACAGCGCAGATACGCAGTATTTT
TRBV5-8	TRBJ2-1	NA	16	NA	CASSPWELAAYNEQFF	TGTGCCAGCAGCCCCTGGGAACTCGCGGCCTACAATGAGCAGTTCTTC
TRBV12-5	TRBJ2-1	once	18	TRBD2	CASGWGPLAGGPRNEQFF	TGTGCTAGTGGTTGGGGACCTCTAGCGGGAGGGCCCCGGAATGAGCAGTTCTTC
TRBV6-6	TRBJ2-5	NA	14	TRBD1	CATEKTGGVETQYF	TGTGCCACCGAAAAGACAGGGGGTGTGGAGACCCAGTACTTC
TRBV28	TRBJ1-2	NA	14	NA	CASSFSRTFYGYTF	TGTGCCAGCAGTTTCTCCCGGACCTTCTATGGCTACACCTTC
TRBV5-5	TRBJ2-7	NA	14	TRBD2	CASSLAGGSYEQYF	TGTGCCAGCTCCTTAGCGGGAGGGTCCTACGAGCAGTACTTC
TRBV11-2	TRBJ2-7	NA	14	NA	CASSPFLVSHEQYF	TGTGCCAGCAGCCCATTCCTCGTGAGCCACGAGCAGTACTTC